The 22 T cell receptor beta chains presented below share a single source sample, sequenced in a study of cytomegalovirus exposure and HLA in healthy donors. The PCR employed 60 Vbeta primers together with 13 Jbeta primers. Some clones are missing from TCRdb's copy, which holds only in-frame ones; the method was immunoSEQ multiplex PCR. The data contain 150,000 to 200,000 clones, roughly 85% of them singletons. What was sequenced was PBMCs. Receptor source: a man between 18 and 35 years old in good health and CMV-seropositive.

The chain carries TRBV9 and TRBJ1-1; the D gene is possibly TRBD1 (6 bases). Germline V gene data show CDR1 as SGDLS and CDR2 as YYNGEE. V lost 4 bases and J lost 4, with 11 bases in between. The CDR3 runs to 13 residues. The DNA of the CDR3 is TGTGCCAGCAGCCGAGGGGGAAGCACTGAAGCTTTCTTT. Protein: CASSRGGSTEAFF.

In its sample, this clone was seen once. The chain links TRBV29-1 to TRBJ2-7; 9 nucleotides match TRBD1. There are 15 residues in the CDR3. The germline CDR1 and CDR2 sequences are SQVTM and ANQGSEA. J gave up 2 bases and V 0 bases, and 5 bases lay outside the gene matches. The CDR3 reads CSVEDRTGEPYEQYF. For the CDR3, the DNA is TGCAGCGTTGAAGATCGGACAGGGGAGCCCTACGAGCAGTACTTC.

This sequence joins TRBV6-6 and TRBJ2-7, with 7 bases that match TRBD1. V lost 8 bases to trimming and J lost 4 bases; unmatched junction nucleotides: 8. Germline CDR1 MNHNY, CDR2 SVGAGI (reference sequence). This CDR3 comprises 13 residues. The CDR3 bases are TGTGCCAGCGAGACAGGGTCGGGGTACGAGCAGTACTTC. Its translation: CASETGSGYEQYF.

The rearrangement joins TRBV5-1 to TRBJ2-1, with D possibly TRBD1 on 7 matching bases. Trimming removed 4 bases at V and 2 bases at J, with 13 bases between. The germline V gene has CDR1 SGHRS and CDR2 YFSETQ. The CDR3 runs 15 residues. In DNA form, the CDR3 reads TGCGCCAGCAGCCCCGGCGGGACAGCCTACAATGAGCAGTTCTTC. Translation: CASSPGGTAYNEQFF.

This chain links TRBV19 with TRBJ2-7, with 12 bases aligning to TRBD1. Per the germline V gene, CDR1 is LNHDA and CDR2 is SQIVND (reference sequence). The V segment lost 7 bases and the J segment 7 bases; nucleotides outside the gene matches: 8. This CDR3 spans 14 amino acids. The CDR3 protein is CASTGGQGAGEQYF. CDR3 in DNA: TGTGCCAGTACCGGGGGACAGGGGGCGGGTGAGCAGTACTTC.

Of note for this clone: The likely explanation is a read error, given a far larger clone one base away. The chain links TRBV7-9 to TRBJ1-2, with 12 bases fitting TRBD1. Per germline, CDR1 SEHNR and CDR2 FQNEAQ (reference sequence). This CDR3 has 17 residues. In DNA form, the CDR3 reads TGTGCCAGCAGCTTTAGGGGACAGGGGGCTCAAGGAGAGGGCTGCACCTTC. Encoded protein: CASSFRGQGAQGEGCTF.

This CDR3 is CASSLEGQGTTEAFF. CDR3 coding DNA: TGCGCCAGCAGCTTGGAGGGACAGGGTACCACTGAAGCTTTCTTT. This chain joins TRBV5-1 and TRBJ1-1, with 9 bases identical to TRBD1. CDR1 is SGHRS and CDR2 is YFSETQ in the germline V gene. V was pared by 0 bases and J by 4 bases, with 4 bases of the junction left unmatched. This CDR3 is built from 15 residues.

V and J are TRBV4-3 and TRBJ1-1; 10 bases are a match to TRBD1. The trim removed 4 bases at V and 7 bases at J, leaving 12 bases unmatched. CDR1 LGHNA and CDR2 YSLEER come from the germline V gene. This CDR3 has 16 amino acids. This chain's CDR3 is CASSPDRGTGEIEAFF. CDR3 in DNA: TGCGCCAGCAGCCCCGACCGCGGGACAGGGGAAATTGAAGCTTTCTTT.

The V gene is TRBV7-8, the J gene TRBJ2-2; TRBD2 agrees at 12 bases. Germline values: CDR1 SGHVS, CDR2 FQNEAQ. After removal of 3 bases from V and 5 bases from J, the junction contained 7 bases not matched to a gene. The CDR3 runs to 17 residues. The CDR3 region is CASSFQTGLAGTGELFF. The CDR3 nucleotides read TGTGCCAGCAGCTTTCAGACCGGACTAGCGGGGACCGGGGAGCTGTTTTTT.

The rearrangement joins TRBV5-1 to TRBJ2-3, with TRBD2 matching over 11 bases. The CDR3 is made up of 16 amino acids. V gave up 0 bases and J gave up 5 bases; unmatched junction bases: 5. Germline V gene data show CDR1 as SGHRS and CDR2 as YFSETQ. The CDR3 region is CASSLAIAGGGDTQYF. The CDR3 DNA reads TGCGCCAGCAGCTTGGCTATAGCGGGGGGGGGAGATACGCAGTATTTT. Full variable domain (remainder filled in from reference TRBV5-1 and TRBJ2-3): KAGVTQTPRYLIKTRGQQVTLSCSPISGHRSVSWYQQTPGQGLQFLFEYFSETQRNKGNFPGRFSGRQFSNSRSEMNVSTLELGDSALYLCASSLAIAGGGDTQYFGPGTRLTVL.

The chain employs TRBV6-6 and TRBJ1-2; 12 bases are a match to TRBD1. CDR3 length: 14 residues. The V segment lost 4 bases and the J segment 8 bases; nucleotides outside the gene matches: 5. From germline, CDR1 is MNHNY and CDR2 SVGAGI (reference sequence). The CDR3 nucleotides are TGTGCCAGCAGTTTGGGACAGGGGGCCAGGGGCTACACCTTC. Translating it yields CASSLGQGARGYTF.

CDR3 sequence: CASSPQRKGAGEETQYF. In DNA form, the CDR3 reads TGTGCCAGCAGCCCTCAGAGGAAGGGGGCGGGCGAAGAGACCCAGTACTTC. The rearrangement joins TRBV21-1 to TRBJ2-5; the DNA was not used to check the table's D call, TRBD1. TRBV21-1 is deemed a pseudogene. The CDR3 is 17 amino acids.

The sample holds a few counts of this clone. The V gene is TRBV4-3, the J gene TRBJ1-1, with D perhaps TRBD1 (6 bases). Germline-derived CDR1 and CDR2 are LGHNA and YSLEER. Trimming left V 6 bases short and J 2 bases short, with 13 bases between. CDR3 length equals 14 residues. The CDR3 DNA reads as TGCGCCAGCAGAGACGGACAGATAAACACTGAAGCTTTCTTT. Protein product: CASRDGQINTEAFF.

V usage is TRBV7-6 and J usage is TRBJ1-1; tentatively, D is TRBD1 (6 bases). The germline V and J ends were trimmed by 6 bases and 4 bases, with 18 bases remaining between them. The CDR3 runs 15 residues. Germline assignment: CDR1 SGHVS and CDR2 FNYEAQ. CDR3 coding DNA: TGTGCCAGCAGTCCTAAGGTCGCGGGGGCCACTGAAGCTTTCTTT. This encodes CASSPKVAGATEAFF.

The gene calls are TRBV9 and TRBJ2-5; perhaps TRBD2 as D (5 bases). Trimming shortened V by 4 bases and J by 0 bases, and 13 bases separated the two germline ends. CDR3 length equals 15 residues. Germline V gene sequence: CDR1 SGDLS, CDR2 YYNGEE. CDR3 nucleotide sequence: TGTGCCAGCAGCTCCGGACTCGTTAACCAAGAGACCCAGTACTTC. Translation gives CASSSGLVNQETQYF.

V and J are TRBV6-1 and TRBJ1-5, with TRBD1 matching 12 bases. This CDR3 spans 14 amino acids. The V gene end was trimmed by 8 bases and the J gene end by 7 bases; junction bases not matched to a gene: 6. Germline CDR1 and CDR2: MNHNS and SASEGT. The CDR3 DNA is TGTGCCAGCGGCGGGACAGGGGGCTGGCAGCCCCAGCATTTT. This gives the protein CASGGTGGWQPQHF.

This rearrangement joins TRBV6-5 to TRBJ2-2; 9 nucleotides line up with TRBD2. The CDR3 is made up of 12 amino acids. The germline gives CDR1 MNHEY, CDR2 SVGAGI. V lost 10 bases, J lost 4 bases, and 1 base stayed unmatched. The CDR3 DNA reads TGTGCCACGCGGGGGGGCACCGGGGAGCTGTTTTTT. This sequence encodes CATRGGTGELFF.

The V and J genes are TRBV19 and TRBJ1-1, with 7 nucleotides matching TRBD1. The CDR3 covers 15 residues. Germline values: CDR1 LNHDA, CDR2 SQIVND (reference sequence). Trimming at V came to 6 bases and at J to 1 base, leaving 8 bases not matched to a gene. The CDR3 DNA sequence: TGTGCCAGTAGAGGGACAGTCTACGGGAACACTGAAGCTTTCTTT. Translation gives CASRGTVYGNTEAFF.

The CDR3 here is CSVGSYETQYF. The DNA for the CDR3 is TGCAGTGTGGGCAGCTACGAGACCCAGTACTTC. The V call is TRBV20-1, the J call TRBJ2-5; D gene unclear. V shed 7 bases and J shed 5 bases, with 11 bases lying between them. Germline-derived CDR1 and CDR2 are DFQATT and SNEGSKA (reference sequence). The CDR3 runs 11 residues.

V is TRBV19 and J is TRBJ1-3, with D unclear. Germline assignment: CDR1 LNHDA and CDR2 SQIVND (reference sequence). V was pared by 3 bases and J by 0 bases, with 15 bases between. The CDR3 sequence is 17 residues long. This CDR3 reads CASSILLSRSSGNTIYF. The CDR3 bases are TGTGCCAGTAGTATTCTATTGAGTCGGAGCTCTGGAAACACCATATATTTT.

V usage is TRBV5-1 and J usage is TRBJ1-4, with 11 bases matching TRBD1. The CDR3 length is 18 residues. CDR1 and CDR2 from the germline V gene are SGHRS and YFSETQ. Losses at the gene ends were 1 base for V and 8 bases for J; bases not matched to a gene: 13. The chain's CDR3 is CASSLSGTGGGFVEKLFF. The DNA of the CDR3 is TGCGCCAGCAGCTTGTCCGGGACAGGGGGTGGATTCGTAGAAAAACTGTTTTTT.

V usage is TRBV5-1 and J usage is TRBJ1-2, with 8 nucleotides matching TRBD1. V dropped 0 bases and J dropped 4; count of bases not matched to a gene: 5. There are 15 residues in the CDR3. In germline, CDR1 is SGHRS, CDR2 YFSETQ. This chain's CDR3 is CASSLGVDRAYGYTF. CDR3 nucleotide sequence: TGCGCCAGCAGCTTGGGTGTGGACAGGGCCTATGGCTACACCTTC.